These 7 T cell receptor beta chains came from one sample sequenced in a study of breast tumors, draining lymph nodes, adjacent tissues. TCRdb processed the multiplex PCR reads anew with MiXCR; each CDR3 protein has one entry. This sample has about 21,000 distinct CDR3 sequences, with approximately 49% found just once. Sequencing was carried out using breast tumor tissue. These receptors were taken from a female donor with breast cancer. Some clones in this sample may be carry-over from other donors' samples.

The table lists this clonotype with many counts. A much larger clone lies a single base off, so this may be a read error. The J gene is TRBJ2-5, the V gene TRBV14; 7 positions agree with TRBD1. Germline V gene lookup returns CDR1 SGHDN and CDR2 FVKESK. This CDR3 spans 14 amino acids. The CDR3 loop is CASSQGDRQETQSF. The CDR3 nucleotides read TGTGCCAGCAGCCAAGGGGACAGACAAGAGACCCAGTCCTTC.

This clonotype was observed a single time. This chain connects TRBV10-1 to TRBJ2-1; TRBD2 agrees at 10 bases. In germline, CDR1 is WNHNN, CDR2 SYGVQD (reference sequence). With V trimmed by 4 bases and J by 5 bases, 8 bases remained unmatched. The CDR3 is 16 residues long. The CDR3: CASSGASGSRNNEQFF. The CDR3, as DNA: TGCGCCAGCAGTGGGGCTAGCGGGAGTCGAAACAATGAGCAGTTCTTC.

The chain couples TRBV10-1 to TRBJ2-1, with 13 nucleotides matching TRBD2. V dropped 4 bases and J dropped 0; count of bases not matched to a gene: 6. From germline, CDR1 is WNHNN and CDR2 SYGVQD (reference sequence). The CDR3 spans 18 residues. The CDR3 sequence: CASSGTSGRSGSYNEQFF. CDR3 sequence (DNA): TGCGCCAGCAGTGGGACTAGCGGGAGATCAGGCTCCTACAATGAGCAGTTCTTC.

CDR3 region: CSARDARTSGRAHSYEQYF. CDR3 DNA sequence: TGCAGTGCTAGAGATGCGAGGACTAGCGGGAGGGCCCACTCCTACGAGCAGTACTTC. The J gene is TRBJ2-7, the V gene TRBV20-1; 15 nucleotides line up with TRBD2. The trim removed 0 bases at V and 0 bases at J, leaving 9 bases unmatched. CDR3 length: 19 residues. CDR1 DFQATT and CDR2 SNEGSKA come from the germline V gene (reference sequence).

The chain carries TRBV20-1 and TRBJ1-1; the D gene is possibly TRBD1 (6 bases). This CDR3 is built from 13 residues. Trimming removed 4 bases from V and 5 bases from J, with 14 bases in between. Germline CDR1 is DFQATT and CDR2 is SNEGSKA (reference sequence). CDR3 nucleotide sequence: TGCAGTGCTATGATCAGGGGCAATACTGAAGCTTTCTTT. It codes for CSAMIRGNTEAFF.

V is TRBV3-1 and J is TRBJ2-4; 13 positions agree with TRBD2. Looked up from germline, CDR1 is LGHDT and CDR2 is YNNKEL (reference sequence). Trimming removed 4 bases from V and 2 bases from J; junction bases left unmatched: 8. This CDR3 comprises 18 residues. The CDR3 protein is CASSRGLAGNSPKNIQYF. The CDR3 DNA reads as TGTGCCAGCAGCCGGGGACTAGCGGGAAACTCGCCCAAAAACATTCAGTACTTC.

In its sample, this clonotype was seen many times. CDR3 nucleotide sequence: TGTGCCAGCAGTGAATTCGGTGCAAACGATCAGCCCCAGCATTTT. This sequence encodes CASSEFGANDQPQHF. The rearrangement links TRBV6-1 to TRBJ1-5; D gene uncertain. V lost 2 bases and J lost 5, with 13 bases in between. The CDR3 covers 15 residues. The V gene's germline CDR1 is MNHNS and CDR2 SASEGT.